The T cell receptor beta chain under discussion was sequenced for a study of CD8 T cells in Susac syndrome. About the research overall: Treatment at blood withdrawal was none, corticosteroids, or intravenous immunoglobulin alone in Susac syndrome patients. General study findings and limits: The number of Susac-specific public clones found was approximately 17 in total CD8+ repertoires and a few in CD8+ TEMRA repertoires.

Note on this clonotype: Antigen unknown.

The CDR3 spans 16 residues. Trimming cost V 4 bases and J 0 bases, with 12 bases left between them. Germline CDR1 and CDR2: KGHDR and SFDVKD. TEMRA cells were FACS-enriched, while CD8+ and CD4+ T cells were negatively isolated. The authors reverse transcribed roughly 0.5 to 1 ug RNA with random hexamers. TCRdb used MiXCR to reprocess the immunoSEQ multiplex PCR reads, holding one entry per CDR3 protein. The profile covers some 200,000 distinct CDR3 sequences, with 95% appearing a single time and approximately 0.16% taken by the ten largest. This sequence originates from a human donor with Susac syndrome. The V gene is TRBV24-1, the J gene TRBJ2-1; the D gene is possibly TRBD1 (5 bases). Input material: CD8+ T cells from PBMCs. CDR3 in DNA: TGTGCCACCAGTGACAATACAGGTGTCTCCTACAATGAGCAGTTCTTC. Translation: CATSDNTGVSYNEQFF.